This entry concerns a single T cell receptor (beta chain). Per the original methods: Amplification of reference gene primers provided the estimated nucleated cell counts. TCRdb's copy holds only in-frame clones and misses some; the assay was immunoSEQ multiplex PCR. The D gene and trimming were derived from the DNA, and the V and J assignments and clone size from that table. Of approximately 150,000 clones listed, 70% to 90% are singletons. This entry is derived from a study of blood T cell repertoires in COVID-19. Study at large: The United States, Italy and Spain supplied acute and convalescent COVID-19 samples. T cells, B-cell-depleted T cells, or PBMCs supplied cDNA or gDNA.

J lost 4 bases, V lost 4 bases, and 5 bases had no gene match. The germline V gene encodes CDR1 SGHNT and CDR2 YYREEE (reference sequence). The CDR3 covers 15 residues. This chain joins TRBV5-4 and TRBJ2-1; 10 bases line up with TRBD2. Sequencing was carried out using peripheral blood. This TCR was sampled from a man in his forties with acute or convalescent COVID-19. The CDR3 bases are TGTGCCAGCAGCCGGAGCGGGGGGGCGTACAATGAGCAGTTCTTC. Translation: CASSRSGGAYNEQFF.